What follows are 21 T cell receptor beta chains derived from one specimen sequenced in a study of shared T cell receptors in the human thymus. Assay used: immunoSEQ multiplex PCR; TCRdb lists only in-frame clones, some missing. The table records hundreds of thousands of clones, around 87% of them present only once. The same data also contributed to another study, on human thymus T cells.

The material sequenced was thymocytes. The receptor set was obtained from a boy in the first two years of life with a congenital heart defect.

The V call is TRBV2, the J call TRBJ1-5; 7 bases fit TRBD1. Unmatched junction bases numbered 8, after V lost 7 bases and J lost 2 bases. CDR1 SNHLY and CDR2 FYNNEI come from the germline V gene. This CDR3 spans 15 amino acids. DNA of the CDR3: TGTGCCAGCAATGGCAGGCAGGGGGGCAATCAGCCCCAGCATTTT. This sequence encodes CASNGRQGGNQPQHF.

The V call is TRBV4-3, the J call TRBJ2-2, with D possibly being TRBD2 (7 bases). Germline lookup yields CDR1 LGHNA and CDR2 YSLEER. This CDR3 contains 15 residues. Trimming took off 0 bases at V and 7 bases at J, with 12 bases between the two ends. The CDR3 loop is CASSQETGRGGELFF. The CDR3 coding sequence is TGCGCCAGCAGCCAAGAAACAGGGAGGGGCGGGGAGCTGTTTTTT.

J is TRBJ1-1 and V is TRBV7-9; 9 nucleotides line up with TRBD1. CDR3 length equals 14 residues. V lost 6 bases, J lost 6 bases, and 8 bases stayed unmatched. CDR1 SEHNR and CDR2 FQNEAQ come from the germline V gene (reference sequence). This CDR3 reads CASRRDRDPPEAFF. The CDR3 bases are TGTGCCAGCAGAAGGGACAGGGACCCCCCTGAAGCTTTCTTT.

Here the CDR3 reads CASSQPGQDNSPLHF. The CDR3 DNA reads TGTGCCAGCAGCCAGCCGGGACAAGATAATTCACCCCTCCACTTT. The V call is TRBV14, the J call TRBJ1-6, with TRBD1 as a possible D gene (6 bases). The CDR3 is 15 residues long. The germline V gene encodes CDR1 SGHDN and CDR2 FVKESK. V was cut by 3 bases and J by 5 bases, with 11 bases left in between.

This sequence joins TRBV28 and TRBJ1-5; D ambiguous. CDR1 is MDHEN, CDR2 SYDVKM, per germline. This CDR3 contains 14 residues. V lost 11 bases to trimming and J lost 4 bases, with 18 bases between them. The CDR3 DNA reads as TGTGCCCTCAAACCGGCCGGACTAAATCAGCCCCAGCATTTT. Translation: CALKPAGLNQPQHF.

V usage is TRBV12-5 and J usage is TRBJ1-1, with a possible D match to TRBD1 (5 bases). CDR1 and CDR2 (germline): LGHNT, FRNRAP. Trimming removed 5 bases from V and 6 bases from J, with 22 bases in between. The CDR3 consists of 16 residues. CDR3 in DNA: TGTGCTAGTGGTATATCAGGGTTCCCGCCTGAGTCTGAAGCTTTCTTT. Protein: CASGISGFPPESEAFF. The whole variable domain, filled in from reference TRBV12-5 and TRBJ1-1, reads DARVTQTPRHKVTEMGQEVTMRCQPILGHNTVFWYRQTMMQGLELLAYFRNRAPLDDSGMPKDRFSAEMPDATLATLKIQPSEPRDSAVYFCASGISGFPPESEAFFGQGTRLTVV.

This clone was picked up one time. CDR3 protein: CASSGSGTGNNTGELFF. The CDR3 DNA reads as TGCGCCAGCAGTGGATCCGGGACAGGAAATAACACCGGGGAGCTGTTTTTT. The genes are TRBV10-2 and TRBJ2-2; 8 nucleotides agree with TRBD1. The V segment lost 4 bases and the J segment 2 bases; nucleotides outside the gene matches: 9. The CDR3 covers 17 residues. Per the germline V gene, CDR1 is WSHSY and CDR2 is SAAADI.

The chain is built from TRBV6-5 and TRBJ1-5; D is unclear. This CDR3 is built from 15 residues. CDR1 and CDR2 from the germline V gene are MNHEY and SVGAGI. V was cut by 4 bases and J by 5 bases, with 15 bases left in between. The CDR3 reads CASSSRGGKDQPQHF. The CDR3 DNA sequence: TGTGCCAGCAGTTCCCGGGGAGGGAAGGATCAGCCCCAGCATTTT.

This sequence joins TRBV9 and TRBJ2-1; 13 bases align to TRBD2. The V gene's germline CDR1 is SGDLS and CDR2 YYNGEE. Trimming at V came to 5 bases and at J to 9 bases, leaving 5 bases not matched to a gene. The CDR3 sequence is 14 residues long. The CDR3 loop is CASRGTSGTGEQFF. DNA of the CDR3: TGTGCCAGCAGGGGGACTAGCGGGACGGGTGAGCAGTTCTTC.

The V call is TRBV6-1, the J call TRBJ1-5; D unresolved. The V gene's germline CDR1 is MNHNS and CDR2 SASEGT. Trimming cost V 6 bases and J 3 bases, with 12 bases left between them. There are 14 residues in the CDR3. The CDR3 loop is CASSAHGDNQPQHF. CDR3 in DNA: TGTGCCAGCAGCGCCCACGGGGACAATCAGCCCCAGCATTTT.

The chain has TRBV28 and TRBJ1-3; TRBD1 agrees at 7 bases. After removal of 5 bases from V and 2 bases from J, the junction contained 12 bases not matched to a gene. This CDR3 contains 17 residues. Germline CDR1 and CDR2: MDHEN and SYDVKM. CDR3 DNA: TGTGCCAGCAGTCCCCCCGAGGTGACAGGGACTGGAAACACCATATATTTT. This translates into CASSPPEVTGTGNTIYF.

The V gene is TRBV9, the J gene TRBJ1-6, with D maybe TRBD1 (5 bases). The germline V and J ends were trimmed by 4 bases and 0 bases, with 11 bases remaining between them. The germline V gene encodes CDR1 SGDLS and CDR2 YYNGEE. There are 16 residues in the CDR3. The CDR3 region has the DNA TGTGCCAGCAGCCCTTCGGGGGGCTCCTATAATTCACCCCTCCACTTT. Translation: CASSPSGGSYNSPLHF.

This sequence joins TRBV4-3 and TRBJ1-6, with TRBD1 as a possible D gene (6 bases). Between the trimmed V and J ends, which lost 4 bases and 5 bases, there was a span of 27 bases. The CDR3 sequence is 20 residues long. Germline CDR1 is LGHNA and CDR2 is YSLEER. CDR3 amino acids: CASSPSRGDNPPSNNSPLHF. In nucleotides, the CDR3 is TGCGCCAGCAGCCCAAGTCGTGGGGACAACCCCCCGTCCAATAATTCACCCCTCCACTTT.

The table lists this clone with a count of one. Written as DNA, the CDR3 is TGTGCCAGCATTATCCGGGATACTAACTATGGCTACACCTTC. Translating it yields CASIIRDTNYGYTF. V is TRBV25-1 and J is TRBJ1-2; no firm D call. The germline gives CDR1 MGHDK, CDR2 SYGVNS. V lost 7 bases to trimming and J lost 0 bases, with 12 bases between them. This CDR3 has 14 residues.

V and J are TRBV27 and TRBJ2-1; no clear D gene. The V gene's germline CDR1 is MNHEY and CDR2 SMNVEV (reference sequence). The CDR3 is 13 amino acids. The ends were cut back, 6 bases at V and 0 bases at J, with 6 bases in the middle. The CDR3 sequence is CASRSVSYNEQFF. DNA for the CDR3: TGTGCCAGCAGATCGGTCTCCTACAATGAGCAGTTCTTC.

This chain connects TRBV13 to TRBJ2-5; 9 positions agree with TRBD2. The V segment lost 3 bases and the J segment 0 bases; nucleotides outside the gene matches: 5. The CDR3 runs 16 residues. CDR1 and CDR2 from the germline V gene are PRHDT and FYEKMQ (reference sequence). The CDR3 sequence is CASSFPAGGYQETQYF. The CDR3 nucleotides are TGTGCCAGCAGCTTTCCTGCGGGAGGGTACCAAGAGACCCAGTACTTC. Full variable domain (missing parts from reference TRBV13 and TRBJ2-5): AAGVIQSPRHLIKEKRETATLKCYPIPRHDTVYWYQQGPGQDPQFLISFYEKMQSDKGSIPDRFSAQQFSDYHSELNMSSLELGDSALYFCASSFPAGGYQETQYFGPGTRLLVL.

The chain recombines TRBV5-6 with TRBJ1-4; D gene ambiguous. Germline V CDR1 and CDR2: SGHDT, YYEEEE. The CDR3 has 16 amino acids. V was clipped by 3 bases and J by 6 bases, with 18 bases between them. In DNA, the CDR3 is TGTGCCAGCAGCTACGATTCTGCAGGCCCCCATGAAAAACTGTTTTTT. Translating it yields CASSYDSAGPHEKLFF.

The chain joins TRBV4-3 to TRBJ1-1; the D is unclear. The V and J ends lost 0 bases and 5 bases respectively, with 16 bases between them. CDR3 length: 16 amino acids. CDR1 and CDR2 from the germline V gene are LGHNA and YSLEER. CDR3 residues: CASSQDSWWGGTEAFF. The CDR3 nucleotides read TGCGCCAGCAGCCAAGATAGTTGGTGGGGAGGTACTGAAGCTTTCTTT.

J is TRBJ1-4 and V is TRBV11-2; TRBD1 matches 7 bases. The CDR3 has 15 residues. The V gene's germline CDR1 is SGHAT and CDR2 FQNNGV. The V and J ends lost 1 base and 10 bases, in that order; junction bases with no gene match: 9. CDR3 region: CASSLALQGNGKLFF. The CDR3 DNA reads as TGTGCCAGCAGCTTAGCGCTACAGGGGAACGGAAAACTGTTTTTT.

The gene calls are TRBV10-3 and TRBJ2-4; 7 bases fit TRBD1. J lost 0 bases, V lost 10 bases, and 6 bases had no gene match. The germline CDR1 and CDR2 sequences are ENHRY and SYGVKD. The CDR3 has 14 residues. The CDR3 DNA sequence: TGTGCCACCGGGACAGAGCTAGCCAAAAACATTCAGTACTTC. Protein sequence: CATGTELAKNIQYF.

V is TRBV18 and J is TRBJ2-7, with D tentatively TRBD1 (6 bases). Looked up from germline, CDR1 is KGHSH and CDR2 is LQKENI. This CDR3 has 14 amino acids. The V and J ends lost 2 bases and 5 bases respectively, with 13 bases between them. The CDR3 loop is CASSPFTGLNEQYF. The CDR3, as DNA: TGTGCCAGCTCACCATTTACAGGGCTGAACGAGCAGTACTTC.